The T cell receptor (beta chain) described here comes from a study of shared clonotypes between healthy human individuals. At the level of the study: Each donor had three CD4 naive, three CD4 memory, two CD8 naive and one CD8 memory plate.

Per germline, CDR1 SGHRS and CDR2 YFSETQ. The V end lost 6 bases, the J end lost 0 bases, and 16 bases lay between the germline ends. This CDR3 contains 16 residues. Study-wide points: Naive CD4 clonotypes were shared across several donors at about 5%.

The repertoire was sequenced with immunoSEQ multiplex PCR; TCRdb's copy has only in-frame clones and lacks some. The sample records around 600,000 clones, roughly 98% being singletons. A word on this clone: The antigen is not known.

Naivety among CD8 cells was defined by CD45RO negativity and positive CCR7 selection, thereby excluding terminally differentiated effector memory CD45RA+ cells. The genes are TRBV5-1 and TRBJ2-1; a weak D match, TRBD1 (6 bases). The clonotype originates from a man aged 25 to 40 in good health. The sequencing input was naive CD8+ T cells sorted from blood. The CDR3 DNA reads TGCGCCAGCAACCCAGGGGAGTGGAGCTCCTACAATGAGCAGTTCTTC. It specifies CASNPGEWSSYNEQFF.